Below, one T cell receptor (beta chain) is given with its context. The sample belongs to a study of chronic HIV infection and antiretroviral therapy. Between the trimmed V and J ends, which lost 5 bases and 14 bases, there was a span of 10 bases. The germline gives CDR1 LGHDT, CDR2 YNNKEL (reference sequence). The CDR3 is 11 residues long. One entry per CDR3 protein, called by TCRdb with MiXCR from the 5' RACE reads. The table includes fewer than 40,000 distinct CDR3 sequences, about 8.9% detected once. The receptor was derived from an adult who had HIV and had not received antiretroviral therapy, or was an uninfected healthy control (not recorded which). What was sequenced was peripheral blood. J is TRBJ1-6 and V is TRBV3-1; no definite D call. The CDR3: CASSSRGSLHF. The CDR3 bases are TGTGCCAGCAGCTCCCGAGGTTCCCTCCACTTT.